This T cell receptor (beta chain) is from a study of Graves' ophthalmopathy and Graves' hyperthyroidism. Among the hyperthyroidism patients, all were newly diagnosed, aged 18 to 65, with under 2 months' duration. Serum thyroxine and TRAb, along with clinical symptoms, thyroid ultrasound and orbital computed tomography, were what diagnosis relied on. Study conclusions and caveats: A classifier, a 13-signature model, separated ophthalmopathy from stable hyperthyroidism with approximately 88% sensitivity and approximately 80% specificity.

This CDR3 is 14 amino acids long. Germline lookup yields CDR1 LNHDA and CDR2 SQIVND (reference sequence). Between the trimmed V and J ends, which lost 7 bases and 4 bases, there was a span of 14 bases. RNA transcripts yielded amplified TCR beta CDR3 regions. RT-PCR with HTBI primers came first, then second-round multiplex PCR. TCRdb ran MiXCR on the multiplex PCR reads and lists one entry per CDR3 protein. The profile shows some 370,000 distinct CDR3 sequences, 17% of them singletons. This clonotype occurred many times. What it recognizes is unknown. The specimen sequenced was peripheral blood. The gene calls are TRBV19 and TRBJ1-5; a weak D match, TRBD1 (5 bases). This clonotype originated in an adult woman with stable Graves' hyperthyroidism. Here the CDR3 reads CASTLGTQNQPQHF. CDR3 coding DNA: TGTGCCAGTACCCTGGGGACGCAGAATCAGCCCCAGCATTTT.